Here is one T cell receptor beta chain with its context. This clonotype was detected ten times or more. What antigen it recognizes has not been identified. Nothing much larger sits one base from this clone, and base qualities are not available. Ficoll-Paque density gradient centrifugation was the method used to isolate PBMCs. Sequencing relied on an Illumina NovaSeq 6000. Using 5'RACE with constant-segment primers, TCRalpha and TCRbeta cDNA libraries were constructed, with sample barcodes and unique molecular identifiers added in the process. RNA was extracted from every sample with Trizol reagent. Libraries were amplified in two PCR steps, with a second sample barcode and Illumina TruSeq adapters added in the second step. The libraries were sequenced on an Illumina NovaSeq using 2 x 150 bp paired-end reads. The original methods were these. Demultiplexing of reads and collapsing into UMI-guided consensus sequences were performed with migec v1.2.7. With mixcr v2.1.11, UMI consensuses were aligned to TRA and TRB V and J templates and assembled into clonotypes. Clonotypes were classified as expanded or contracted when called significant by both edgeR and NoisET, with noise models trained on biological replicates. edgeR calls used a false discovery rate-adjusted p below 0.01 and a log2 fold-change threshold of 1. As an exploratory analysis of dynamics, PCA with hierarchical clustering was applied to max-normalized trajectories of the 1000 most abundant clonotypes. Separately sequenced CD4+ and CD8+ repertoires were used to assign the CD4 or CD8 phenotype of responding clones. TCRdb reanalyzed the raw reads on its own, using fastp at Q25 for trimming and MiXCR for clone calling, and kept in-frame beta chains. Entries that share a CDR3 protein sequence are merged under the most common genes and DNA. What appears here as the V and J calls and clone size reflects TCRdb's work, not the paper's. The sample table lists some 64,000 distinct CDR3 sequences, roughly 10% of them with a count of one. The top ten constitute 1.1% of the sample.

These data belong to a study of T-cell memory formation after mild COVID-19 (dated by TCRdb to about 2021). Describing the broader study: TCR sequence clusters from the two donors were found to be largely donor specific. T-cell clones expanding and contracting after mild COVID-19 in two donors were tracked by longitudinal TCRalpha and TCRbeta repertoire sequencing. Two young, previously healthy adult volunteers made up the cohort, one male and one female. Summary of the overall study and its limitations: Only two mild cases were covered in the study, and larger cohorts including severe cases with pre-infection samples were considered necessary. Some responding clones were detected in pre-infection memory, suggesting pre-existing cross-reactive memory T cells joined the SARS-CoV-2 response. Contracting CD4+ clones turned up mainly in the CM and EM memory subsets, whereas EMRA was where CD8+ clones were enriched. Clones contracting from day 15 to 85 had balanced CD4/CD8 phenotypes, while a second wave expanding from day 15 to 37 was biased towards CD4+. SARS-CoV-2 specificity was not confirmed for the second-wave clones peaking on day 37.

The CDR3 has 14 amino acids, counting the end cysteine and phenylalanine. Here the CDR3 DNA is all that survives: 42 bases in frame from base 1. CDR1 and CDR2 were assigned from the germline V gene as SGHRS and YFSETQ. V loses 6 bases of germline sequence and J loses 2 bases, and the interval between the two ends is 14 bases. Sequencing was carried out using PBMCs or a T cell subset sorted from them (not recorded which). The chain joins TRBV5-1 to TRBJ1-2; possibly the D gene is TRBD1, per 6 matching bases. The clonotype comes from a man in his late teens or twenties who had mild COVID-19 (a few samples of this study predate the infection). The sample titles of this study are shuffled in the database, so cell type and time point are left out; the donor was told from shared clones. The CDR3 reads CASTRGQGNYGYTF. The DNA sequence is as follows: TGCGCCAGCACCCGCGGCCAGGGGAACTATGGCTACACCTTC.